The 3 T cell receptor beta chains in this list originate from one sample, sequenced in a study of blood T cell repertoires in COVID-19. Using immunoSEQ multiplex PCR, the repertoire was profiled, and TCRdb retains in-frame clones only, with some absent. The table has roughly 32,000 clones, around 88% seen once. The sequencing input was peripheral blood. The receptors come from a human donor in a cohort sampled during active COVID-19.

The genes are TRBV6-2 or TRBV6-3 and TRBJ2-5; 8 nucleotides align to TRBD2. Germline V gene lookup returns CDR1 MNHEY and CDR2 SVGEGT. After removal of 4 bases from V and 3 bases from J, the junction contained 7 bases not matched to a gene. CDR3 size: 15 residues. The CDR3 here is CASSSPGGVKETQYF. The CDR3 coding sequence is TGTGCCAGCAGTTCCCCGGGAGGGGTGAAAGAGACCCAGTACTTC.

Only one count was recorded for this clone. The DNA of the CDR3 is TGTGCCAGCAGTTACGGACAGAACACAGATACGCAGTATTTT. Amino acid sequence: CASSYGQNTDTQYF. The chain carries TRBV6-5 and TRBJ2-3, with D possibly matching TRBD1 (6 bases). V lost 2 bases to trimming and J lost 2 bases, with 8 bases between them. CDR3 size: 14 residues. Germline-derived CDR1 and CDR2 are MNHEY and SVGAGI.

V usage is TRBV5-8 and J usage is TRBJ2-5; D possibly corresponds to TRBD2 (5 bases). With 4 bases removed from V and 0 bases from J, the gap between germline ends came to 13 bases. From germline, CDR1 is SGHTS and CDR2 YDEGEE. This CDR3 is 15 amino acids long. CDR3 protein: CASSPTMGYQETQYF. CDR3 in DNA: TGTGCCAGCAGCCCGACTATGGGGTACCAAGAGACCCAGTACTTC.